This is a list of T cell receptor beta chains from one sample in a study of CD8+CD57+ T cells in acquired aplastic anemia. TCRdb used MiXCR to reprocess the reads, holding one entry per CDR3 protein. This sample carries 450,000 to 600,000 distinct CDR3 sequences, roughly a third of them seen once, and the ten largest clones take 0.75% to 0.95%. Sequenced: sorted CD4+, CD8+, or CD8+CD57+ T cells (not recorded which) from PBMCs. These receptors were obtained from a human donor with aplastic anemia. Both conserved end residues are part of each CDR3. Each record gives: V gene, J gene, D gene, clone size, CDR3 DNA, CDR3 protein. D genes are given only for firm matches. Clone size is stated in some rows and not others, as once, few, many or a class when expanded.

>TRBV5-5|TRBJ2-7|TRBD2|NA
TGTGCCAGCAGCTCCAGTAGCGGGGTGAAGCAGTACTTC
CASSSSSGVKQYF
>TRBV12-3/TRBV12-4|TRBJ1-2|NA|many
TGTGCCAGCAGTTCTGAGAACTATGGCTACACCTTC
CASSSENYGYTF
>TRBV19|TRBJ2-5|NA|many
TGTGCCAGTAGTGATTGGCAAGAGACCCAGTACTTC
CASSDWQETQYF
>TRBV7-9|TRBJ2-7|NA|many
TGTGCCAGCAGCTCCCCCGACAGGAGGATCTACGAGCAGTACTTC
CASSSPDRRIYEQYF
>TRBV9|TRBJ2-5|NA|NA
TGTGCCAGCGGCGTAGCTGGGGGTGGAGAAACCCAGTACTTC
CASGVAGGGETQYF
>TRBV6-5|TRBJ1-1|NA|NA
TGTGCCAGCAGTTACGGTGGGGTTTTGAACACTGAAGCTTTCTTT
CASSYGGVLNTEAFF
>TRBV7-2|TRBJ1-2|NA|NA
TGTGCCAGCAGCTTAGTCAGTGGTGGGGACTATGGCTGCACCTTC
CASSLVSGGDYGCTF
>TRBV6-5|TRBJ1-3|NA|NA
TGTGCCAGCAGTTACGAGTACCCAGGAAACACCATATATTTT
CASSYEYPGNTIYF
>TRBV5-1|TRBJ1-6|TRBD1|many
TGCGCCAGCAGCTCGGCGACAGGGAGTAATAATTCACCCCTCCACTTT
CASSSATGSNNSPLHF
>TRBV5-6|TRBJ1-2|NA|NA
TGTGCCAGCAGCTTGGGGCTGGGGCTAAACTGTGGCTACACCTTC
CASSLGLGLNCGYTF
>TRBV20-1|TRBJ1-5|NA|NA
TGCAGTGCTAGAGATATGGCGGAGGGTGGTTCCAATCAGCCCCAGCATTTT
CSARDMAEGGSNQPQHF
>TRBV24-1|TRBJ1-2|NA|medium-sized
TGTGCCACAGGGTTGAGGGCGGAAGGCTACACCTTC
CATGLRAEGYTF
>TRBV20-1|TRBJ2-5|TRBD1|many
TGCAGTGCCCACCCCGGACAGGGAGAGACCCAGTACTTC
CSAHPGQGETQYF
>TRBV11-2|TRBJ1-1|NA|many
TGTGCCAGCAGCCTCTTTACGCCGGCGTTGAACACTGAAGCTTTCTTT
CASSLFTPALNTEAFF
>TRBV9|TRBJ2-7|TRBD1|few
TGTGCCAGCAGCGTAGGTGGGACAGGGTACTACGAGCAGTACTTC
CASSVGGTGYYEQYF
>TRBV7-2|TRBJ1-5|NA|NA
TGTGCCAGCAGCTTAGCGCTGGGGCGGAATCAGCCCCAGCATTTT
CASSLALGRNQPQHF
>TRBV3-1|TRBJ1-5|NA|NA
TGTGCCAGCAGCCAAGGGACAGACAATCAGCCCCAGCATTTT
CASSQGTDNQPQHF
>TRBV11-1|TRBJ2-3|TRBD2|NA
TGTGCCAGCAGCTACCTGACTAGCGGGGATACAGATACGCAGTATTTT
CASSYLTSGDTDTQYF